One T cell receptor (beta chain) is described in this entry. This record comes from a study of blood T cell repertoires in COVID-19. Turning to the study itself: PBMCs, B-cell-depleted T cells, or T cells were the source of the cDNA or gDNA that made up the material.

Repertoires were generated with immunoSEQ multiplex PCR, while TCRdb's copy carries only in-frame clones and drops some. Of under 150,000 clones in the sample, approximately 90% were seen once. CDR3 size: 18 residues. CDR1 and CDR2 from the germline V gene are MGHRA and YSYEKL. V lost 1 base to trimming and J lost 0 bases; unmatched junction nucleotides: 8. This chain connects TRBV4-1 to TRBJ1-3; 8 nucleotides line up with TRBD1. Sequenced material: peripheral blood. This clonotype originated in a woman aged 70-85 years who had recovered from COVID-19. CDR3 amino acids: CASSQGPRTGTSGNTIYF. The CDR3 DNA follows: TGCGCCAGCAGCCAAGGCCCCCGGACAGGGACCTCTGGAAACACCATATATTTT.